This TCR beta chain comes out of a study of T cells in Graves' hyperthyroidism and ophthalmopathy. This clonotype has at least ten counts. With 5 bases clipped from V and 2 bases from J, the junction kept 8 bases outside the gene matches. This CDR3 contains 15 residues. CDR1 and CDR2 (germline): KGHSH, LQKENI. TCR beta CDR3 regions were amplified from RNA transcripts. Primed by the HTBI set, a first-round RT-PCR was run on the TCR CDR3. TCRdb reanalysed the multiplex PCR reads using MiXCR and keeps one entry per CDR3 protein. Of around 250,000 distinct CDR3 sequences in the sample, 24% are singletons; the top ten hold roughly 35%.

This sequence joins TRBV18 and TRBJ1-2, with 7 bases aligning to TRBD1. The receptor was isolated from a woman aged 40 to 50 with Graves' ophthalmopathy. The source material was blood. CDR3 loop: CASSASLTGNYGYTF. The CDR3 nucleotides are TGTGCCAGCTCAGCCTCACTGACAGGGAACTATGGCTACACCTTC.